These T cell receptor beta chains were read from a single sample in a study of response to subunit inactivated influenza vaccine. TCRdb called the RT-PCR reads again in MiXCR, with one record for every CDR3 protein. The table records about 700,000 distinct CDR3 sequences, approximately 15% of them present only once. The specimen comprised PBMCs from blood, sampled 14 to 15 days before vaccination. The receptor source for this set is a man between 45 and 60 years old who received an inactivated influenza vaccine. CDR3s include the opening cysteine and the closing phenylalanine or tryptophan.

j_call,v_call,cdr3_length,cdr3_aa
TRBJ2-7,TRBV5-6,13,CASSLFPDYEQYF
TRBJ2-1,TRBV12-3/TRBV12-4,13,CASSARLHNEQFF
TRBJ1-2,TRBV11-2,18,CASSFSPYRGRLNYGYTF
TRBJ2-7,TRBV7-2,15,CASSLGVAGPREQYF
TRBJ2-7,TRBV12-3/TRBV12-4,13,CASSRQGLGEQYF
TRBJ2-2,TRBV29-1,15,CSVEFGQGLSGELFF
TRBJ2-1,TRBV28,15,CASSFLVAGGNEQFF
TRBJ1-6,TRBV20-1,17,CSARDYSKGNQNSPLHF
TRBJ2-1,TRBV12-3/TRBV12-4,15,CASSFPGVGGNEQFF
TRBJ2-3,TRBV7-2,13,CASSFKGGDTQYF
TRBJ2-7,TRBV7-9,14,CASSLGQGIYEQYF
TRBJ2-5,TRBV5-6,16,CASSHEGTGDQETQYF
TRBJ2-3,TRBV5-1,14,CASSLGPPPNTQYF
TRBJ2-7,TRBV5-1,14,CASSLTGGADEQYF
TRBJ2-5,TRBV12-3/TRBV12-4,14,CASRPKTGVETQYF
TRBJ1-5,TRBV12-3/TRBV12-4,13,CASSQGAAQPQHF
TRBJ2-7,TRBV5-1,13,CASSQDNSYEQYF
TRBJ1-2,TRBV27,15,CASSLSSGRLYGYTF
TRBJ2-2,TRBV27,14,CASSSVPWTGELFF
TRBJ2-7,TRBV4-1,13,CASSHATSGGYIF
TRBJ2-3,TRBV29-1,15,CSAPSRGVGTDTQYF
TRBJ1-1,TRBV25-1,14,CASSETGRKTEAFF
TRBJ2-3,TRBV9,18,CASRRGASGATGTDTQYF
TRBJ1-5,TRBV10-3,13,CATAGTGDQPQHF
TRBJ2-7,TRBV6-2/TRBV6-3,15,CASSYRQGGSYEQYF
TRBJ2-7,TRBV4-3,15,CASSSDILGSYEQYF
TRBJ2-1,TRBV12-3/TRBV12-4,17,CASSLSPTGWGYNEQFF
TRBJ2-5,TRBV29-1,15,CSVAPGTSGEETQYF
TRBJ2-2,TRBV18,14,CASSSGVLRGELFF
TRBJ2-2,TRBV6-2/TRBV6-3,17,CASSLNHGTANTGELFF
TRBJ2-7,TRBV7-6,15,CASSLEHGFSYEQYF
TRBJ2-2,TRBV6-2/TRBV6-3,13,CASRGLNLGELFF
TRBJ1-3,TRBV7-8,18,CASSLRGTEDYSGNTIYF
TRBJ2-7,TRBV20-1,14,CSARTGTTIHEQYF
TRBJ1-6,TRBV7-9,16,CASSLDLGRGNSPLHF
TRBJ2-1,TRBV9,16,CASSVREAGVNNEQFF
TRBJ2-2,TRBV19,14,CASSIQGGAGELFF
TRBJ2-1,TRBV16,13,CASSQSHWNEQFF
TRBJ2-7,TRBV5-5,15,CASRRGQGAIYEQYF
TRBJ2-7,TRBV28,14,CASSPQVFAYEQYF
TRBJ1-6,TRBV7-2,16,CASSLRQGIDNSPLHF
TRBJ2-1,TRBV18,14,CASSPVDGLNEQFF
TRBJ2-2,TRBV11-3,15,CASSLGFGGRGKLFF
TRBJ1-5,TRBV29-1,14,CSVVTGIGNQPQHF
TRBJ2-3,TRBV24-1,14,CATSDRTTEDTQYF
TRBJ1-1,TRBV29-1,12,CSVWDRFPEAFF
TRBJ2-6,TRBV4-1,15,CASSQEGSGANVLTF
TRBJ2-2,TRBV20-1,16,CSAPRSETANTGELFF
TRBJ1-5,TRBV19,16,CASSADRISGNQPQHF
TRBJ1-5,TRBV28,14,CASSPVRGDQPQHF
TRBJ2-2,TRBV7-9,15,CASTPRSGDTGELFF
TRBJ2-7,TRBV24-1,14,CATSDASGSYEQYF
TRBJ2-7,TRBV5-1,13,CASSRQTGDEQYF
TRBJ2-7,TRBV7-6,16,CASSLSPAGTEYEQYF
TRBJ1-1,TRBV20-1,12,CSAAGQALGAFF
TRBJ2-7,TRBV20-1,12,CSFTRDSYEQYF